Presented here are 6 T cell receptor beta chains from one specimen sequenced in a study of shared clonotypes between healthy human individuals. The method was immunoSEQ multiplex PCR; TCRdb's version includes in-frame clones alone and lacks a portion of them. The repertoire holds millions of clones, with over 85% as singletons. Sequenced sample: naive CD4+ T cells sorted from blood. The subset here: CD45RA+ positively selected. These receptors originate from a man younger than 30 in good health.

This clone is a singleton in its sample. The chain joins TRBV5-1 to TRBJ2-2; D possibly matches TRBD1 or TRBD2 (5 bases each). This CDR3 has 15 residues. V gave up 5 bases and J gave up 6 bases, with 17 bases separating them. Germline-derived CDR1 and CDR2 are SGHRS and YFSETQ. The DNA of the CDR3 is TGCGCCAGCAGGCCAGGGACGACTACACCCGGGGAGCTGTTTTTT. This sequence encodes CASRPGTTTPGELFF.

The chain has TRBV5-1 and TRBJ1-6; the match to TRBD1 covers 7 bases. The CDR3 spans 14 residues. Per the germline V gene, CDR1 is SGHRS and CDR2 is YFSETQ. Germline trimming cut 5 bases from V and 10 bases from J; bases unmatched to any gene: 9. CDR3 amino acids: CASRRTGEGSPLHF. The CDR3 DNA is TGCGCCAGCAGGAGAACAGGGGAGGGCTCACCCCTCCACTTT.

This clone appeared once. The chain carries TRBV4-1 and TRBJ1-1; D possibly corresponds to TRBD1 (5 bases). Germline lookup yields CDR1 MGHRA and CDR2 YSYEKL. The CDR3 spans 13 residues. V lost 1 base, J lost 10 bases, and 13 bases lay in between. The CDR3, as DNA: TGCGCCAGCAGCCAAGCCTTGGGGGAGGGAGCTTTCTTT. This gives the protein CASSQALGEGAFF.

V gene TRBV10-3 combines with J gene TRBJ1-6, with 7 positions matching TRBD1. CDR3 size: 14 residues. Germline trimming cut 5 bases from V and 7 bases from J; bases unmatched to any gene: 5. Germline CDR1 reads ENHRY; CDR2 reads SYGVKD. The CDR3 nucleotides read TGTGCCATCAGTAAAGACAGGGAAAATTCACCCCTCCACTTT. It is translated as CAISKDRENSPLHF.

V usage is TRBV27 and J usage is TRBJ1-6, with D possibly being TRBD1 (5 bases). Per the germline V gene, CDR1 is MNHEY and CDR2 is SMNVEV (reference sequence). Trimming left V 6 bases short and J 6 bases short, with 12 bases between. The length of the CDR3 is 14 residues. The CDR3 DNA sequence: TGTGCCAGCAGCCTGGGGGGGAGTAATTCACCCCTCCACTTT. This codes for CASSLGGSNSPLHF.

The chain joins TRBV2 to TRBJ2-7; 14 positions match TRBD2. With 6 bases clipped from V and 6 bases from J, the junction kept 7 bases outside the gene matches. CDR1 and CDR2 (germline): SNHLY, FYNNEI. The CDR3 extends over 15 amino acids. CDR3 sequence (DNA): TGTGCCAGCAGGGCCGGGACTAGCGGGAGTACCGAGCAGTACTTC. It specifies CASRAGTSGSTEQYF.